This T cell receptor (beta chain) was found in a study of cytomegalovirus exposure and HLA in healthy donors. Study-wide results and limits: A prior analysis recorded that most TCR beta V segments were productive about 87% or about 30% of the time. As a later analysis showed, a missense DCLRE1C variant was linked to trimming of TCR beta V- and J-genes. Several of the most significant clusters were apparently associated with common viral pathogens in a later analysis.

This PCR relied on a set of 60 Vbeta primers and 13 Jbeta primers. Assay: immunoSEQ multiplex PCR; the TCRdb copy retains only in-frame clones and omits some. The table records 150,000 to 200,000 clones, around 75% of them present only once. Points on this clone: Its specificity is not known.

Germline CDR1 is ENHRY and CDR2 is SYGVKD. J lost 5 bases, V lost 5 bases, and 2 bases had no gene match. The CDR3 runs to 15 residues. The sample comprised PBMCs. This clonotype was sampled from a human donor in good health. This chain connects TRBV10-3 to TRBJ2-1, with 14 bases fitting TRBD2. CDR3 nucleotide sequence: TGTGCCATCAGTCCGACTAGCGGGGGGGACAATGAGCAGTTCTTC. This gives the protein CAISPTSGGDNEQFF.